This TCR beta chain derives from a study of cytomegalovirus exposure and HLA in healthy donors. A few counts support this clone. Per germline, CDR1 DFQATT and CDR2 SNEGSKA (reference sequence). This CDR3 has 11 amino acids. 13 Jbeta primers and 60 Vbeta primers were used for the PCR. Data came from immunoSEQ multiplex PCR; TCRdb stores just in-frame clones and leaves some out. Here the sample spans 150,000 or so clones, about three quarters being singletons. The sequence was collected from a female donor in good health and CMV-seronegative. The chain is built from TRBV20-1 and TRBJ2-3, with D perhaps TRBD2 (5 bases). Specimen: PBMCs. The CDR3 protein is CSSDEGDTQYF. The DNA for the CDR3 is TGCAGCTCTGATGAGGGAGATACGCAGTATTTT.